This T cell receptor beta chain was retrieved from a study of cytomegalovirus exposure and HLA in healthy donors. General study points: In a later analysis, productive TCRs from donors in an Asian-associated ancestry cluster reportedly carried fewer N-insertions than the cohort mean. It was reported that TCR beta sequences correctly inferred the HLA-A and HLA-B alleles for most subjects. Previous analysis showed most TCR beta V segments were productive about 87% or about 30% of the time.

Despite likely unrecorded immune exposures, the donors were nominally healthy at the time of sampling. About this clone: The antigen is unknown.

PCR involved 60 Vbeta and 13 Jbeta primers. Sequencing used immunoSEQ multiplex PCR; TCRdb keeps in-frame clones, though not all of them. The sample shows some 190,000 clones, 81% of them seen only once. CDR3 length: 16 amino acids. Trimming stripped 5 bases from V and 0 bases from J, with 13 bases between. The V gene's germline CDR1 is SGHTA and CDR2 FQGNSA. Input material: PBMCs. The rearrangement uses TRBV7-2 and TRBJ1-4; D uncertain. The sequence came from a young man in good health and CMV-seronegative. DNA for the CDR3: TGTGCCAGCAGCCTCGAGCCGGTTGCAACTAATGAAAAACTGTTTTTT. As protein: CASSLEPVATNEKLFF.